The 4 T cell receptor beta chains reported below all come from one sample, sequenced in a study of T cell changes during pregnancy in multiple sclerosis. The protocol was immunoSEQ multiplex PCR, while the TCRdb copy is restricted to in-frame clones and leaves out a portion. The sample holds about 48,000 clones; about 90% are singletons and the top ten take 1.2%. This specimen was CD4+ T cells from peripheral blood mononuclear cells, taken in the second trimester of pregnancy. The receptor source for this set is a female donor with multiple sclerosis, enrolled in a pregnancy study.

The chain uses TRBV7-9 and TRBJ2-5; D perhaps matches TRBD2 (5 bases). V lost 3 bases and J lost 0, with 8 bases in between. The CDR3 contains 14 residues. The germline CDR1 and CDR2 sequences are SEHNR and FQNEAQ (reference sequence). The CDR3 DNA reads as TGTGCCAGCAGCTTGCACGGGAACCAAGAGACCCAGTACTTC. Its protein product is CASSLHGNQETQYF.

The chain combines TRBV7-3 with TRBJ2-1; TRBD2 matches at 10 bases. The CDR3 is 15 residues long. Trimming took 2 bases from V and 4 from J; bases not matched to a gene: 2. Germline lookup yields CDR1 SGHTA and CDR2 FQGTGA. CDR3 nucleotide sequence: TGTGCCAGCAGCTTAGGGACTAGCGAGTACAATGAGCAGTTCTTC. It specifies CASSLGTSEYNEQFF.

The chain has TRBV9 and TRBJ2-2; D gene unclear. Germline V CDR1 and CDR2: SGDLS, YYNGEE. V was shortened by 4 bases and J by 3 bases, with 10 bases between the two germline ends. The CDR3 loop spans 14 amino acids. CDR3 sequence reads: CASSPRGYTGELFF. CDR3 bases: TGTGCCAGCAGCCCCCGCGGCTACACCGGGGAGCTGTTTTTT. Full variable domain (outside the CDR3, taken from reference TRBV9 and TRBJ2-2): DSGVTQTPKHLITATGQRVTLRCSPRSGDLSVYWYQQSLDQGLQFLIQYYNGEERAKGNILERFSAQQFPDLHSELNLSSLELGDSALYFCASSPRGYTGELFFGEGSRLTVL.

V gene TRBV19 combines with J gene TRBJ1-1, with 9 bases that match TRBD1. The germline CDR1 and CDR2 sequences are LNHDA and SQIVND (reference sequence). CDR3 size: 14 residues. Losses at the gene ends were 5 bases for V and 1 base for J; bases not matched to a gene: 2. CDR3 amino acids: CASSPGQGNTEAFF. The CDR3 nucleotides are TGTGCCAGTAGTCCGGGACAGGGGAACACTGAAGCTTTCTTT.